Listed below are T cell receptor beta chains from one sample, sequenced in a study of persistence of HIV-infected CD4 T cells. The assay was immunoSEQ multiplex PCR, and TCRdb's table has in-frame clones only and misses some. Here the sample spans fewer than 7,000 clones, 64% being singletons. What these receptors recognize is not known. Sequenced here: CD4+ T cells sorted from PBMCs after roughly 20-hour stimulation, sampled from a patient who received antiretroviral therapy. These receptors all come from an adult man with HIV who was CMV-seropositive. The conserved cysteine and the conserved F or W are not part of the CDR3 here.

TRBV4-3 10 ASSQSGDGYT
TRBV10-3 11 AISDRGQGGAF
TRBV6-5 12 ASSGAFSNQPQH
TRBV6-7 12 ASSKRGGQETQY
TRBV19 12 ASSKRRENEKLF
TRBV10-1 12 ASSESLGGYEQF
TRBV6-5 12 ASTGGGSTDTQY
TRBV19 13 ATLRDSNSNQPQH
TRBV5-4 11 ASSPDRSQPQH
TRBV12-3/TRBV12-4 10 ASSFGQGKAF
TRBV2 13 ASSVRGGGLNEQF
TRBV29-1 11 SAAQGMNTEAF
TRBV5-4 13 ASRPPGRQNYEQY
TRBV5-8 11 ASSQRHNQPQH
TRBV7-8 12 ASSLVVGSAEQY
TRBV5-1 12 ASSTRGSQETQY
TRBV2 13 ASRSGQGDGQPQH
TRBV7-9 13 ASSFKKQGNYGYT
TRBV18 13 ASSNRGYGTGELF
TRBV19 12 ASSRKGNTGELF
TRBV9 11 ASSVVSGGGYT
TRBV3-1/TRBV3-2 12 ASRVTGGTGELF
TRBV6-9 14 ASSYGAGQGSYEQY
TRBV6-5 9 ASRGTGELF
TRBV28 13 ASREQTSRYYEQY
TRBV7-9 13 ASSLGAEKQETQY
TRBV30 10 AWSEGLGGYT
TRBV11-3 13 ASSTRTGINNEQF
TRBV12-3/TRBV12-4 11 ASSFPPSRGYT
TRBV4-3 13 ASSQDSQNTDTQY
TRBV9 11 ASSGQGAYEAF
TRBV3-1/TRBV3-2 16 ASSYNYLGLSVNTEAF
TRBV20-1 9 SARIGQKLF
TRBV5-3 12 ALIGRGALDEQF
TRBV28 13 ASSFPGTGREKLF
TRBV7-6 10 ASSSRGAGYT
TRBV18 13 ASSRTPAAGGDQY
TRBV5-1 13 ASSSRGTGGDEQY
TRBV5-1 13 ASSLANGGPYGYT
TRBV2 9 ASSVKQPQH
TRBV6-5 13 ASSYVNSGANVLT
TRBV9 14 ASSVGSGADTGELF
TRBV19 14 ASRRQGARAKNIQY
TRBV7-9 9 ASSLNYGYT
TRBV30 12 AGSGGGGHGEQY
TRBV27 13 ASRVLAVDVGEQY
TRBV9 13 ASSPQGSGANVLT
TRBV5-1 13 ASSPQRLPTDTQY
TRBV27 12 ASSPSRVRSEQY
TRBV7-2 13 ASSLNGNSNQPQH